Presented here are 17 T cell receptor beta chains from one specimen sequenced in a study of blood T cell repertoires in COVID-19. Sequenced by immunoSEQ multiplex PCR; TCRdb stores in-frame clones only, minus some. The sample lists approximately 170,000 clones, about 88% occurring once. Input material: peripheral blood. Receptors originate from a man aged 18 to 29 who had recovered from COVID-19.

The CDR3 protein is CASGDRASVDTQYF. In nucleotides, the CDR3 is TGCGCCAGCGGGGACAGGGCATCGGTAGATACGCAGTATTTT. The chain has TRBV4-1 and TRBJ2-3; 9 bases are shared with TRBD1. CDR3 length: 14 residues. J lost 5 bases, V lost 8 bases, and 8 bases had no gene match. Germline CDR1 reads MGHRA; CDR2 reads YSYEKL.

The CDR3 DNA reads TGTGCCAGCAGTTACCTAGGACGGGGAGGCGAGCAGTACTTC. It yields the protein CASSYLGRGGEQYF. The rearrangement uses TRBV6-2 or TRBV6-3 and TRBJ2-7; TRBD2 is a possible D gene (6 bases). CDR1 is MNHEY, CDR2 SVGEGT, per germline. V lost 2 bases to trimming and J lost 6 bases, with 14 bases between them. The CDR3 spans 14 residues.

V and J are TRBV18 and TRBJ1-2; maybe TRBD1 (6 bases). The CDR3 contains 13 residues. In germline, CDR1 is KGHSH, CDR2 LQKENI. V was shortened by 4 bases and J by 8 bases, with 14 bases between the two germline ends. CDR3 protein: CASSLQGTQGYTF. CDR3 nucleotide sequence: TGTGCCAGCTCACTACAGGGTACGCAAGGCTACACCTTC.

V is TRBV3-1 (or the pseudogene TRBV3-2) and J is TRBJ1-5; a possible D gene is TRBD1 (5 bases). Looked up from germline, CDR1 is LGHDT and CDR2 is YNNKEL (reference sequence). There are 15 residues in the CDR3. Trimming left V 4 bases short and J 0 bases short, with 10 bases between. CDR3 nucleotides: TGTGCCAGCAGCCCGACAGTTTTTAGCAATCAGCCCCAGCATTTT. It is translated as CASSPTVFSNQPQHF.

DNA for the CDR3: TGTGCCAGCTCCCAGGGGTCGAGCACTGAAGCTTTCTTT. It specifies CASSQGSSTEAFF. The J gene is TRBJ1-1, the V gene TRBV18; D may be TRBD1 (6 bases). The germline gives CDR1 KGHSH, CDR2 LQKENI. The CDR3 extends over 13 amino acids. Trimming shortened V by 6 bases and J by 4 bases, and 12 bases separated the two germline ends.

V and J are TRBV6-2 or TRBV6-3 and TRBJ1-2; D might be TRBD1 (6 bases). The CDR3 covers 13 residues. CDR1 and CDR2 from the germline V gene are MNHEY and SVGEGT. Trimming removed 5 bases at V and 4 bases at J, with 11 bases between. CDR3 amino acids: CASSPDRPYGYTF. DNA for the CDR3: TGTGCCAGCAGTCCGGACAGACCCTATGGCTACACCTTC.

The chain employs TRBV3-1 (or the pseudogene TRBV3-2) and TRBJ2-7; TRBD2 matches 11 bases. The CDR3 length is 16 residues. The V segment lost 4 bases and the J segment 1 base; nucleotides outside the gene matches: 6. Germline V CDR1 and CDR2: LGHDT, YNNKEL (reference sequence). CDR3 loop: CASSPLAGGRSYEQYF. The CDR3 DNA is TGTGCCAGCAGCCCATTAGCGGGAGGGCGTTCCTACGAGCAGTACTTC.

This clone was picked up a small number of times. Other DNA sequences within the sample encode an identical CDR3. The chain links TRBV27 to TRBJ2-5; TRBD2 aligns across 7 bases. Germline V gene sequence: CDR1 MNHEY, CDR2 SMNVEV (reference sequence). The V segment lost 4 bases and the J segment 4 bases; nucleotides outside the gene matches: 6. The CDR3 is 14 residues long. DNA for the CDR3: TGTGCCAGCAGTTCCCTCGCGGGGGTAGAGACCCAGTACTTC. Translated, it gives CASSSLAGVETQYF.

The V and J genes are TRBV5-1 and TRBJ2-5; 9 positions match TRBD1. Germline values: CDR1 SGHRS, CDR2 YFSETQ. The V and J ends lost 0 bases and 4 bases, in that order; junction bases with no gene match: 1. The CDR3 is 14 residues long. CDR3 residues: CASSLEDRGETQYF. The CDR3 coding sequence is TGCGCCAGCAGCTTGGAGGACAGGGGAGAGACCCAGTACTTC.

The genes are TRBV28 and TRBJ1-5, with no clear D. There are 14 residues in the CDR3. Per the germline V gene, CDR1 is MDHEN and CDR2 is SYDVKM. V gave up 6 bases and J gave up 4 bases, with 13 bases separating them. The CDR3 spells CASRNQAYNQPQHF. CDR3 in DNA: TGTGCCAGCAGGAATCAGGCGTATAATCAGCCCCAGCATTTT. The full variable domain, rest sourced from reference TRBV28 and TRBJ1-5, is DVKVTQSSRYLVKRTGEKVFLECVQDMDHENMFWYRQDPGLGLRLIYFSYDVKMKEKGDIPEGYSVSREKKERFSLILESASTNQTSMYLCASRNQAYNQPQHFGDGTRLSIL.

This rearrangement joins TRBV9 to TRBJ1-6; D not resolved. The germline V and J ends were trimmed by 6 bases and 7 bases, with 14 bases remaining between them. The germline gives CDR1 SGDLS, CDR2 YYNGEE. The CDR3 runs 14 residues. As DNA, the CDR3 is TGTGCCAGCACCCCGACGGGGAGAAATTCACCCCTCCACTTT. This gives the protein CASTPTGRNSPLHF.

This chain connects TRBV5-1 to TRBJ2-1, with D tentatively TRBD2 (5 bases). This CDR3 has 14 residues. Germline lookup yields CDR1 SGHRS and CDR2 YFSETQ. The ends were cut back, 6 bases at V and 10 bases at J, with 20 bases in the middle. The CDR3 DNA sequence: TGCGCCAGCAACCCTCCGGGATTACCCAAGGAGCAGTTCTTC. Protein: CASNPPGLPKEQFF.

The rearrangement joins TRBV27 to TRBJ2-7, with D possibly being TRBD1 (5 bases). CDR1 and CDR2 from the germline V gene are MNHEY and SMNVEV (reference sequence). CDR3 length: 14 residues. Trimming left V 5 bases short and J 3 bases short, with 14 bases between. The CDR3 coding sequence is TGTGCCAGCAGTCCTGACAGAATTAACTACGAGCAGTACTTC. The encoded protein is CASSPDRINYEQYF.

Only a few counts were recorded for this clone. This chain connects TRBV5-4 to TRBJ2-2; no clear D gene. CDR3 length: 14 amino acids. V was shortened by 0 bases and J by 3 bases, with 6 bases between the two germline ends. Germline V gene sequence: CDR1 SGHNT, CDR2 YYREEE (reference sequence). The CDR3 DNA reads as TGTGCCAGCAGCTTGGGCGGCCACACCGGGGAGCTGTTTTTT. As protein: CASSLGGHTGELFF.

To note about this clone: Other DNA sequences within the sample encode an identical CDR3. V and J are TRBV7-3 and TRBJ1-1, with TRBD1 as a possible D gene (6 bases). Trimming cost V 4 bases and J 1 base, with 10 bases left between them. Germline V gene data show CDR1 as SGHTA and CDR2 as FQGTGA. The CDR3 has 14 amino acids. Here the CDR3 reads CASSSQGPNTEAFF. The CDR3 DNA is TGTGCCAGCAGCTCACAGGGCCCGAACACTGAAGCTTTCTTT. The whole variable domain, filled in from reference TRBV7-3 and TRBJ1-1, reads GAGVSQTPSNKVTEKGKYVELRCDPISGHTALYWYRQSLGQGPEFLIYFQGTGAADDSGLPNDRFFAVRPEGSVSTLKIQRTERGDSAVYLCASSSQGPNTEAFFGQGTRLTVV.

This clone was seen once. The rearrangement links TRBV29-1 to TRBJ2-3; D not certain. Germline CDR1 reads SQVTM; CDR2 reads ANQGSEA. The CDR3 covers 13 residues. V lost 4 bases and J 0 bases, leaving 8 bases between the germline ends. The CDR3 bases are TGCAGCGTTGGGCCGACTAGCACAGATACGCAGTATTTT. Translating it yields CSVGPTSTDTQYF.

The V gene is TRBV27, the J gene TRBJ2-1; D is possibly TRBD2 (6 bases). In germline, CDR1 is MNHEY, CDR2 SMNVEV (reference sequence). The CDR3 length is 15 residues. Trimming pared 4 bases from V and 6 bases from J, leaving 16 bases between. The CDR3 region is CASSSQRAVPNEQFF. CDR3 bases: TGTGCCAGCAGTTCGCAGCGGGCGGTTCCCAATGAGCAGTTCTTC.